Each of the 27 T cell receptor beta chains below was sequenced from the same sample in a study of T cell repertoires in cytomegalovirus infection. TCRdb reprocessed the reads via MiXCR and lists one record per CDR3 protein. Of 65,000 to 90,000 distinct CDR3 sequences detected, 4% appear once; the ten largest clones hold less than 25%. Sequenced sample: PBMCs. These TCRs come from a human donor in good health (CMV status not recorded). Some clones in this sample may be carry-over from other donors' samples.

J is TRBJ2-5 and V is TRBV20-1, with 10 bases identical to TRBD2. This CDR3 is built from 15 residues. Trimming removed 3 bases from V and 6 bases from J; junction bases left unmatched: 10. Germline CDR1 and CDR2: DFQATT and SNEGSKA (reference sequence). This CDR3 reads CSASALAGVSKTQYF. CDR3 bases: TGCAGTGCTAGTGCTCTAGCGGGAGTTTCGAAGACCCAGTACTTC.

This clonotype was detected ten times or more. This sequence joins TRBV10-3 and TRBJ1-1; D perhaps matches TRBD1 (5 bases). CDR3 length: 15 amino acids. V was cut by 2 bases and J by 3 bases, with 13 bases left in between. Germline V gene lookup returns CDR1 ENHRY and CDR2 SYGVKD. This CDR3 is CAISEPPWDDTEAFF. The CDR3 DNA reads TGTGCCATCAGTGAGCCCCCATGGGACGACACTGAAGCTTTCTTT.

This clonotype was found many times. This rearrangement joins TRBV2 to TRBJ1-1; D not certain. This CDR3 has 12 amino acids. Between the trimmed V and J ends, which lost 4 bases and 6 bases, there was a span of 9 bases. Germline-derived CDR1 and CDR2 are SNHLY and FYNNEI. CDR3 nucleotide sequence: TGTGCCAGCAGTGGCGAGACACCTGAAGCTTTCTTT. Amino acid sequence: CASSGETPEAFF. Drawing the rest from reference TRBV2 and TRBJ1-1, the complete variable domain is EPEVTQTPSHQVTQMGQEVILRCVPISNHLYFYWYRQILGQKVEFLVSFYNNEISEKSEIFDDQFSVERPDGSNFTLKIRSTKLEDSAMYFCASSGETPEAFFGQGTRLTVV.

Comments on this clonotype: This may be a read error, as it is one base from a much larger clone. The CDR3 DNA reads as TGTGCCGTCAGTGATGGTGACAGGGGGCTTCCAGCCAAAAACATTCAGTACTTC. Residues: CAVSDGDRGLPAKNIQYF. This sequence joins TRBV10-3 and TRBJ2-4, with TRBD1 matching 10 bases. The CDR3 spans 18 residues. Germline CDR1 reads ENHRY; CDR2 reads SYGVKD.

This clonotype has ten or more counts. The J gene is TRBJ2-1, the V gene TRBV7-2; no definite D call. The CDR3 runs 14 residues. Per the germline V gene, CDR1 is SGHTA and CDR2 is FQGNSA. Trimming shortened V by 2 bases and J by 4 bases, and 9 bases separated the two germline ends. CDR3 bases: TGTGCCAGCAGCTTAATAGGCAGTTACAATGAGCAGTTCTTC. As protein: CASSLIGSYNEQFF.

This clonotype was seen at least ten times. This chain connects TRBV7-2 to TRBJ2-1; D is uncertain. The V gene's germline CDR1 is SGHTA and CDR2 FQGNSA. CDR3 length: 11 amino acids. Trimming stripped 5 bases from V and 12 bases from J, with 11 bases between. In nucleotides, the CDR3 is TGTGCCAGCAGCAACCGGGTGTGGCAGTTCTTC. Translation gives CASSNRVWQFF.

The chain uses TRBV7-9 and TRBJ2-6, with TRBD1 matching over 7 bases. CDR1 SEHNR and CDR2 FQNEAQ come from the germline V gene (reference sequence). The CDR3 runs to 16 residues. V shed 4 bases, J shed 2 bases, and the junction held 5 bases outside the gene matches. CDR3 DNA sequence: TGTGCCAGCAGCTCGGGACAGAACCCTGGGGCCAACGTCCTGACTTTC. It translates to CASSSGQNPGANVLTF.

This clonotype was counted many times. The chain uses TRBV5-1 and TRBJ1-4; D uncertain. The CDR3 is 14 residues long. V lost 2 bases and J lost 4, with 9 bases in between. Germline CDR1 and CDR2: SGHRS and YFSETQ. The CDR3, as DNA: TGCGCCAGCAGCTTCACCAACTTTAATGAAAAACTGTTTTTT. Amino acids: CASSFTNFNEKLFF.

The rearrangement links TRBV7-2 to TRBJ1-2; D might be TRBD1 (5 bases). The ends were cut back, 3 bases at V and 4 bases at J, with 12 bases in the middle. Looked up from germline, CDR1 is SGHTA and CDR2 is FQGNSA. The CDR3 is 14 residues long. CDR3 sequence reads: CASSLGPSSYGYTF. CDR3 coding DNA: TGTGCCAGCAGCTTGGGGCCGAGCTCCTATGGCTACACCTTC.

This clonotype was detected ten times or more. V usage is TRBV19 and J usage is TRBJ2-2; D gene unclear. The germline V gene encodes CDR1 LNHDA and CDR2 SQIVND (reference sequence). Trimming pared 3 bases from V and 3 bases from J, leaving 5 bases between. The CDR3 totals 13 residues. The CDR3 DNA follows: TGTGCCAGTAGTATGTTAGACACCGGGGAGCTGTTTTTT. Translated, it gives CASSMLDTGELFF.

This clonotype has a count of ten or more. V gene TRBV5-4 combines with J gene TRBJ2-2, with a tentative D call TRBD1 (6 bases). The germline gives CDR1 SGHNT, CDR2 YYREEE (reference sequence). V was trimmed by 5 bases and J by 0 bases, leaving 17 bases between them. The length of the CDR3 is 17 residues. The CDR3 here is CASSPSTRTANTGELFF. The CDR3 DNA sequence: TGTGCCAGCAGTCCGTCTACCCGGACAGCGAACACCGGGGAGCTGTTTTTT. The full variable domain, in which reference TRBV5-4 and TRBJ2-2 provide the parts outside the CDR3, is ETGVTQSPTHLIKTRGQQVTLRCSSQSGHNTVSWYQQALGQGPQFIFQYYREEENGRGNFPPRFSGLQFPNYSSELNVNALELDDSALYLCASSPSTRTANTGELFFGEGSRLTVL.

This clonotype has ten or more counts. The chain is built from TRBV7-3 and TRBJ2-5; 11 nucleotides line up with TRBD2. This CDR3 spans 14 amino acids. Germline V lookup: CDR1 SGHTA, CDR2 FQGTGA. The V segment lost 4 bases and the J segment 7 bases; nucleotides outside the gene matches: 5. CDR3 residues: CASSSGTSGGTQYF. The CDR3 DNA reads as TGTGCCAGCAGCTCCGGGACTAGCGGCGGGACCCAGTACTTC. The full variable domain, in which reference TRBV7-3 and TRBJ2-5 provide the parts outside the CDR3, is GAGVSQTPSNKVTEKGKYVELRCDPISGHTALYWYRQSLGQGPEFLIYFQGTGAADDSGLPNDRFFAVRPEGSVSTLKIQRTERGDSAVYLCASSSGTSGGTQYFGPGTRLLVL.

This clonotype was seen at least ten times. This rearrangement joins TRBV7-8 to TRBJ1-1; no definite D call. CDR3 length equals 15 residues. Germline CDR1 and CDR2: SGHVS and FQNEAQ. V was clipped by 5 bases and J by 3 bases, with 16 bases between them. DNA of the CDR3: TGTGCCAGCAGCCAGAGGAGTAGGTTTGACACTGAAGCTTTCTTT. Translation gives CASSQRSRFDTEAFF.

This clonotype has a count of ten or more. The V call is TRBV25-1, the J call TRBJ1-2, with D maybe TRBD1 (5 bases). The ends were cut back, 4 bases at V and 13 bases at J, with 22 bases in the middle. This CDR3 region has 14 residues. CDR1 MGHDK and CDR2 SYGVNS come from the germline V gene. The DNA for the CDR3 is TGTGCCAGCAGTGGATATGGGGACCTCTCCCGCCCCACCTTC. Translating it yields CASSGYGDLSRPTF.

In its sample, this clonotype was seen many times. The V and J genes are TRBV7-6 and TRBJ2-2; D gene ambiguous. The germline V gene encodes CDR1 SGHVS and CDR2 FNYEAQ. CDR3 length: 14 amino acids. Trimming pared 4 bases from V and 6 bases from J, leaving 12 bases between. The CDR3 loop is CASSSTVGAGELFF. In nucleotides, the CDR3 is TGTGCCAGCAGCTCAACCGTCGGAGCCGGGGAGCTGTTTTTT. The full variable domain, rest sourced from reference TRBV7-6 and TRBJ2-2, is GAGVSQSPRYKVTKRGQDVALRCDPISGHVSLYWYRQALGQGPEFLTYFNYEAQQDKSGLPNDRFSAERPEGSISTLTIQRTEQRDSAMYRCASSSTVGAGELFFGEGSRLTVL.

Many counts were recorded for this clonotype. The V gene is TRBV2, the J gene TRBJ1-4; 7 bases are a match to TRBD1. The length of the CDR3 is 14 residues. Trimming cost V 6 bases and J 3 bases; bases outside gene matches: 4. In germline, CDR1 is SNHLY, CDR2 FYNNEI. CDR3 nucleotide sequence: TGTGCCAGCAGCGCCGGGACAGCTAATGAAAAACTGTTTTTT. Amino acids: CASSAGTANEKLFF.

This clonotype was seen repeatedly, ten times or more. The chain couples TRBV6-2 or TRBV6-3 to TRBJ2-7, with 7 positions matching TRBD2. Germline lookup yields CDR1 MNHEY and CDR2 SVGEGT. The CDR3 has 14 residues. The V and J ends lost 4 bases and 1 base, in that order; junction bases with no gene match: 4. The CDR3 sequence: CASSSAGESYEQYF. In DNA, the CDR3 is TGTGCCAGCAGTTCGGCGGGAGAATCCTACGAGCAGTACTTC.

This clonotype appeared many times. This rearrangement joins TRBV5-5 to TRBJ1-1; D call uncertain. This CDR3 is built from 13 residues. CDR1 is SGHKS, CDR2 YYEKEE, per germline (reference sequence). Trimming removed 0 bases from V and 5 bases from J, with 8 bases in between. For the CDR3, the DNA is TGTGCCAGCAGCTTGGAGCCCCGGACTGAAGCTTTCTTT. Translated, it gives CASSLEPRTEAFF.

There are many counts of this clonotype. The chain uses TRBV7-2 and TRBJ1-5; TRBD1 matches 9 bases. With 2 bases clipped from V and 5 bases from J, the junction kept 4 bases outside the gene matches. The CDR3 spans 15 residues. Germline lookup yields CDR1 SGHTA and CDR2 FQGNSA. In DNA form, the CDR3 reads TGTGCCAGCAGCTTATTGGGACAGGGATATCAGCCCCAGCATTTT. It yields the protein CASSLLGQGYQPQHF.

At least ten counts were recorded for this clonotype. J is TRBJ1-3 and V is TRBV6-5; D remains ambiguous. Trimming removed 7 bases from V and 4 bases from J, with 11 bases in between. Looked up from germline, CDR1 is MNHEY and CDR2 is SVGAGI. The CDR3 loop spans 13 amino acids. The CDR3 here is CASKEVAGNTIYF. CDR3 DNA: TGTGCCAGCAAGGAAGTAGCCGGAAACACCATATATTTT.

The CDR3 loop is CASSPVYRDEQFF. For the CDR3, the DNA is TGTGCCAGCAGCCCCGTCTACAGGGACGAGCAGTTCTTC. V and J are TRBV7-8 and TRBJ2-1, with TRBD1 as a possible D gene (6 bases). Germline-derived CDR1 and CDR2 are SGHVS and FQNEAQ. V lost 5 bases and J 10 bases, leaving 15 bases between the germline ends. This CDR3 has 13 amino acids.

This clonotype appeared many times. The chain combines TRBV6-1 with TRBJ2-5; 11 bases fit TRBD2. V trimming: 2 bases; J trimming: 2 bases; junction bases outside the gene matches: 13. Germline V gene data show CDR1 as MNHNS and CDR2 as SASEGT. The CDR3 is made up of 19 amino acids. The CDR3 loop is CASSEFTGTSGGMQETQYF. CDR3 in DNA: TGTGCCAGCAGTGAATTCACCGGGACTAGCGGAGGCATGCAAGAGACCCAGTACTTC.

With regard to this clonotype: Possible read error: a much larger clone is one base away. This chain uses TRBV20-1 with TRBJ1-6; D not resolved. Trimming cost V 0 bases and J 6 bases, with 6 bases left between them. Germline V gives CDR1 DFQATT, CDR2 SNEGSKA (reference sequence). The CDR3 length is 13 residues. CDR3 DNA: TGCAGTGCTAGAGACCGGCTTAATTCACCCCTCCACTTT. Its protein product is CSARDRLNSPLHF.

This clonotype occurred many times. V usage is TRBV7-2 and J usage is TRBJ2-6; no firm D call. The germline V and J ends were trimmed by 3 bases and 0 bases, with 3 bases remaining between them. CDR3 length: 14 amino acids. Germline lookup yields CDR1 SGHTA and CDR2 FQGNSA. CDR3 loop: CASSLNSGANVLTF. The CDR3 DNA is TGTGCCAGCAGCTTGAACTCTGGGGCCAACGTCCTGACTTTC.

This clonotype was counted at least ten times. As DNA, the CDR3 is TGTGCCAGCAGTTTGATACAGGGTCAAATCTCCTACGAGCAGTACTTC. It encodes CASSLIQGQISYEQYF. The chain carries TRBV28 and TRBJ2-7; TRBD1 is a possible D gene (6 bases). The CDR3 is 16 amino acids. The V end lost 3 bases, the J end lost 0 bases, and 15 bases lay between the germline ends. Germline CDR1 and CDR2: MDHEN and SYDVKM.

The table lists this clonotype with many counts. The CDR3 loop is CASSLDTKNIQYF. DNA of the CDR3: TGTGCCAGCAGCTTAGACACAAAAAACATTCAGTACTTC. This chain links TRBV7-2 with TRBJ2-4; D unresolved. CDR3 length equals 13 residues. The V end lost 1 base, the J end lost 4 bases, and 5 bases lay between the germline ends. CDR1 and CDR2 from the germline V gene are SGHTA and FQGNSA. The whole variable domain, filled in from reference TRBV7-2 and TRBJ2-4, reads GAGVSQSPSNKVTEKGKDVELRCDPISGHTALYWYRQSLGQGLEFLIYFQGNSAPDKSGLPSDRFSAERTGGSVSTLTIQRTQQEDSAVYLCASSLDTKNIQYFGAGTRLSVL.

This clonotype has ten or more counts. V gene TRBV7-2 combines with J gene TRBJ2-5; 10 bases align to TRBD2. The CDR3 totals 16 residues. Germline V lookup: CDR1 SGHTA, CDR2 FQGNSA. J gave up 2 bases and V 5 bases, and 8 bases lay outside the gene matches. The CDR3 region has the DNA TGTGCCAGCAGCGTACTTAGCGGGGGGCTTCAAGAGACCCAGTACTTC. It yields the protein CASSVLSGGLQETQYF.